This is a list of T cell receptor beta chains from one sample in a study of CD8 T cells in ankylosing spondylitis. TCRdb re-analysed the 5' RACE reads in MiXCR, keeping a single row per CDR3 protein. The data hold some 290,000 distinct CDR3 sequences, with 20% observed a single time. Sequenced sample: blood, either unsorted or a sorted T cell fraction (not recorded which). The source of these receptors is a male donor with ankylosing spondylitis or in good health (not recorded which). CDR3s include the opening cysteine and the closing phenylalanine or tryptophan. A D gene is named only where the DNA matches it firmly. Size is stated for part of the rows, as once, few or many counts, or as a class when the clone is expanded.

d_call: NA; clone_size: NA; v_call: TRBV29-1; j_call: TRBJ2-3; cdr3_aa: CSVAIAGPNDQYF; cdr3_nt: TGCAGCGTGGCTATCGCGGGACCCAATGACCAGTATTTT
d_call: TRBD2; clone_size: NA; v_call: TRBV6-1; j_call: TRBJ2-3; cdr3_aa: CASTPGLAIDTQYF; cdr3_nt: TGTGCCAGCACCCCTGGACTAGCGATCGATACGCAGTATTTT
d_call: NA; clone_size: few; v_call: TRBV27; j_call: TRBJ2-6; cdr3_aa: CASSPSWVGANVLTF; cdr3_nt: TGTGCCAGCAGTCCCTCATGGGTTGGGGCCAACGTCCTGACTTTC
d_call: NA; clone_size: NA; v_call: TRBV7-9; j_call: TRBJ2-3; cdr3_aa: CASRPLLGTDTQYF; cdr3_nt: TGTGCCAGCAGACCCCTCCTCGGCACAGATACGCAGTATTTT
d_call: TRBD2; clone_size: NA; v_call: TRBV12-3/TRBV12-4; j_call: TRBJ2-3; cdr3_aa: CASSPSGARDTQYF; cdr3_nt: TGTGCCAGCAGCCCTAGCGGGGCCCGAGATACGCAGTATTTT
d_call: NA; clone_size: once; v_call: TRBV10-2; j_call: TRBJ1-2; cdr3_aa: CASLGTPSLYGYTF; cdr3_nt: TGCGCCAGTCTCGGGACACCCTCTCTCTATGGCTACACCTTC
d_call: NA; clone_size: NA; v_call: TRBV5-5; j_call: TRBJ2-3; cdr3_aa: CASSLVPKGTDTQYF; cdr3_nt: TGTGCCAGCAGCTTGGTTCCGAAGGGAACAGATACGCAGTATTTT
d_call: NA; clone_size: NA; v_call: TRBV5-1; j_call: TRBJ1-3; cdr3_aa: CASSLSGVGNTIYF; cdr3_nt: TGCGCCAGCAGCTTATCAGGGGTCGGAAACACCATATATTTT
d_call: TRBD2; clone_size: NA; v_call: TRBV11-2; j_call: TRBJ2-5; cdr3_aa: CASSLVGLAGGQETQYF; cdr3_nt: TGTGCCAGCAGCTTAGTTGGACTAGCGGGGGGCCAAGAGACCCAGTACTTC
d_call: TRBD1; clone_size: few; v_call: TRBV5-8; j_call: TRBJ1-2; cdr3_aa: CASSLGQGERVYGYTF; cdr3_nt: TGTGCCAGCAGCTTGGGACAGGGAGAGAGGGTCTATGGCTACACCTTC
d_call: NA; clone_size: NA; v_call: TRBV2; j_call: TRBJ2-3; cdr3_aa: CASPGMGTDTQYF; cdr3_nt: TGTGCCAGCCCTGGCATGGGAACAGATACGCAGTATTTT
d_call: NA; clone_size: NA; v_call: TRBV12-3/TRBV12-4; j_call: TRBJ1-1; cdr3_aa: CASSFSNAEAFF; cdr3_nt: TGTGCCAGCAGTTTCTCCAACGCTGAAGCTTTCTTT
d_call: TRBD1; clone_size: many; v_call: TRBV6-1; j_call: TRBJ2-3; cdr3_aa: CASSEYQRQGRTDTQYF; cdr3_nt: TGTGCCAGCAGTGAATACCAGAGACAGGGGCGCACAGATACGCAGTATTTT
d_call: TRBD1; clone_size: NA; v_call: TRBV4-1; j_call: TRBJ2-1; cdr3_aa: CASSQAGVRGFDEQFF; cdr3_nt: TGCGCCAGCAGCCAAGCGGGTGTCAGGGGGTTCGATGAGCAGTTCTTC
d_call: NA; clone_size: NA; v_call: TRBV28; j_call: TRBJ2-3; cdr3_aa: CASSLLGEGTDTQYF; cdr3_nt: TGTGCCAGCAGTTTATTAGGAGAGGGGACAGATACGCAGTATTTT
d_call: NA; clone_size: NA; v_call: TRBV29-1; j_call: TRBJ2-5; cdr3_aa: CSATGGGETQYF; cdr3_nt: TGCAGCGCAACAGGGGGGGGAGAGACCCAGTACTTC
d_call: NA; clone_size: NA; v_call: TRBV5-1; j_call: TRBJ2-5; cdr3_aa: CASSFGRVGETQYF; cdr3_nt: TGCGCCAGCAGCTTTGGCAGGGTAGGAGAGACCCAGTACTTC
d_call: NA; clone_size: NA; v_call: TRBV6-5; j_call: TRBJ1-5; cdr3_aa: CASSSQVYSNQPQHF; cdr3_nt: TGTGCCAGCAGTTCACAGGTCTATAGCAATCAGCCCCAGCATTTT
d_call: NA; clone_size: few; v_call: TRBV12-3/TRBV12-4; j_call: TRBJ2-3; cdr3_aa: CASRFYPTSHRTDTQYF; cdr3_nt: TGTGCCAGCAGATTTTACCCCACTAGCCACCGCACAGATACGCAGTATTTT
d_call: NA; clone_size: NA; v_call: TRBV14; j_call: TRBJ2-1; cdr3_aa: CASSRDNPLGEQFF; cdr3_nt: TGTGCCAGCAGCCGGGACAACCCTTTAGGGGAGCAGTTCTTC
d_call: NA; clone_size: NA; v_call: TRBV12-3/TRBV12-4; j_call: TRBJ1-1; cdr3_aa: CASSNRQERTEAFF; cdr3_nt: TGTGCCAGCAGTAATAGACAGGAGCGGACTGAAGCTTTCTTT
d_call: TRBD2; clone_size: few; v_call: TRBV20-1; j_call: TRBJ2-5; cdr3_aa: CSARVSLGLAKETQYF; cdr3_nt: TGCAGTGCTAGAGTCAGCTTGGGACTAGCGAAAGAGACCCAGTACTTC
d_call: NA; clone_size: few; v_call: TRBV6-5; j_call: TRBJ1-1; cdr3_aa: CASSSLGAVNTEAFF; cdr3_nt: TGTGCCAGCAGTTCCCTGGGGGCAGTGAACACTGAAGCTTTCTTT
d_call: NA; clone_size: NA; v_call: TRBV5-1; j_call: TRBJ2-2; cdr3_aa: CASSLARAANTGELFF; cdr3_nt: TGCGCCAGCAGCTTGGCCAGGGCCGCGAACACCGGGGAGCTGTTTTTT
d_call: NA; clone_size: few; v_call: TRBV7-8; j_call: TRBJ2-3; cdr3_aa: CASSPAGTSTDTQYF; cdr3_nt: TGTGCCAGCAGCCCTGCCGGGACATCCACAGATACGCAGTATTTT
d_call: NA; clone_size: few; v_call: TRBV20-1; j_call: TRBJ2-5; cdr3_aa: CSAREPGRQETQYF; cdr3_nt: TGCAGTGCTAGAGAACCGGGACGGCAAGAGACCCAGTACTTC
d_call: TRBD1; clone_size: few; v_call: TRBV5-6; j_call: TRBJ1-1; cdr3_aa: CASSTLGGRTGQMNTEAFF; cdr3_nt: TGTGCCAGCAGCACCCTAGGAGGGAGGACAGGGCAAATGAACACTGAAGCTTTCTTT
d_call: NA; clone_size: many; v_call: TRBV20-1; j_call: TRBJ1-3; cdr3_aa: CSAREGQVSGNTIYF; cdr3_nt: TGCAGTGCTAGAGAAGGACAAGTCTCTGGAAACACCATATATTTT
d_call: NA; clone_size: few; v_call: TRBV5-5; j_call: TRBJ2-4; cdr3_aa: CASSLIGELAKNIQYF; cdr3_nt: TGTGCCAGCAGCTTGATAGGGGAACTAGCCAAAAACATTCAGTACTTC
d_call: NA; clone_size: NA; v_call: TRBV27; j_call: TRBJ2-2; cdr3_aa: CASSPIGPIGELFF; cdr3_nt: TGTGCCAGCAGTCCCATCGGCCCAATCGGGGAGCTGTTTTTT
d_call: NA; clone_size: few; v_call: TRBV12-3/TRBV12-4; j_call: TRBJ1-1; cdr3_aa: CASSIWTEVATEAFF; cdr3_nt: TGTGCCAGCAGTATCTGGACAGAAGTGGCCACTGAAGCTTTCTTT
d_call: TRBD1; clone_size: NA; v_call: TRBV3-1; j_call: TRBJ1-6; cdr3_aa: CASSQAPTGGGNSPLHF; cdr3_nt: TGTGCCAGCAGCCAAGCTCCTACAGGGGGGGGTAATTCACCCCTCCACTTT
d_call: NA; clone_size: few; v_call: TRBV5-1; j_call: TRBJ1-6; cdr3_aa: CASSRTVYNSPLHF; cdr3_nt: TGCGCCAGCAGCCGAACAGTGTACAATTCACCCCTCCACTTT
d_call: NA; clone_size: many; v_call: TRBV5-1; j_call: TRBJ2-3; cdr3_aa: CASSLSLPARADTQYF; cdr3_nt: TGCGCCAGCAGCTTGAGCCTCCCCGCTCGCGCAGATACGCAGTATTTT
d_call: NA; clone_size: many; v_call: TRBV28; j_call: TRBJ2-5; cdr3_aa: CASSLWGETQYF; cdr3_nt: TGTGCCAGCAGTTTATGGGGAGAGACCCAGTACTTC
d_call: NA; clone_size: few; v_call: TRBV20-1; j_call: TRBJ2-3; cdr3_aa: CSARNTFSSNTDTQYF; cdr3_nt: TGCAGTGCTAGAAATACGTTTTCTAGTAACACAGATACGCAGTATTTT
d_call: TRBD1; clone_size: few; v_call: TRBV20-1; j_call: TRBJ1-4; cdr3_aa: CSATPRGQGNEKLFF; cdr3_nt: TGCAGTGCTACCCCCAGGGGGCAGGGTAATGAAAAACTGTTTTTT